The TCR beta chain described here comes from a study of graft-versus-host responses after intestinal transplantation. Repertoires were generated with immunoSEQ multiplex PCR, while TCRdb's copy carries only in-frame clones and drops some. The table lists approximately 100,000 clones, over 85% of them singletons. A note on this clone: Its antigen is currently unknown.

Sample: unstimulated CD8+ T cells sorted from spleen or lymph node cells, taken before intestinal transplant. The origin of this receptor is a human donor who received an intestinal transplant.

CDR3 DNA sequence: TGTGCCAGCAGCTTAAGTCCCTCCTACGAGCAGTACTTC. This encodes CASSLSPSYEQYF. This chain links TRBV7-9 with TRBJ2-7; D ambiguous. The V gene's germline CDR1 is SEHNR and CDR2 FQNEAQ (reference sequence). CDR3 length equals 13 residues. V was shortened by 2 bases and J by 0 bases, with 5 bases between the two germline ends.